A single sample gave rise to the 16 T cell receptor beta chains below, sequenced in a study of blood T cell repertoires in COVID-19 (dated by TCRdb to the early 2020s). Libraries were made using the immunoSEQ multiplex PCR assay. TCRdb took this table from immuneACCESS and kept in-frame rearrangements with V and J called. Such tables lack part of the clones; where checked against another copy, unresolved V genes explain under half of the gap, and the rest is unexplained. Counted in this sample were approximately 92,000 clones; about 82% of them appeared once. The top ten clonotypes cover 10% to 15% of the sample. The specimen was peripheral blood. The source is an older woman in a cohort sampled during active or convalescent COVID-19.

This chain joins TRBV13 and TRBJ1-2; D is unresolved. The CDR3 consists of 13 residues. Germline loops: CDR1 PRHDT, CDR2 FYEKMQ (reference sequence). Trimming stripped 5 bases from V and 0 bases from J, with 7 bases between. For the CDR3, the DNA is TGTGCCAGCAGCCCCCTCGCTAACTATGGCTACACCTTC. Translating it yields CASSPLANYGYTF.

This rearrangement joins TRBV7-9 to TRBJ1-2; TRBD1 aligns across 9 bases. Germline V gene lookup returns CDR1 SEHNR and CDR2 FQNEAQ (reference sequence). The trim removed 1 base at V and 4 bases at J, leaving 1 base unmatched. CDR3 size: 14 residues. DNA for the CDR3: TGTGCCAGCAGCTTAGGACAGGGGGGCTATGGCTACACCTTC. Its translation: CASSLGQGGYGYTF.

V usage is TRBV13 and J usage is TRBJ2-1; maybe TRBD2 (6 bases). The germline V gene encodes CDR1 PRHDT and CDR2 FYEKMQ (reference sequence). The CDR3 covers 13 residues. V lost 4 bases to trimming and J lost 9 bases, with 13 bases between them. The DNA for the CDR3 is TGTGCCAGCAGCTGGGGGACTCGGGGTGAGCAGTTCTTC. Protein sequence: CASSWGTRGEQFF.

The rearrangement uses TRBV10-1 and TRBJ1-5; the D gene is possibly TRBD1 (5 bases). V dropped 3 bases and J dropped 1 base, with 25 bases sitting between them. Germline CDR1 and CDR2: WNHNN and SYGVQD (reference sequence). CDR3 length: 20 residues. DNA of the CDR3: TGCGCCAGCAGTGACCCCTCAGGGCAATCCCCTCCCGGGAGCAATCAGCCCCAGCATTTT. Translation: CASSDPSGQSPPGSNQPQHF.

Written as DNA, the CDR3 is TGTGCCAGCAGCCAAGAACGTGACAGGGTCAATGAGCAGTTCTTC. It codes for CASSQERDRVNEQFF. This sequence joins TRBV4-2 and TRBJ2-1; 7 bases match TRBD1. J was trimmed by 6 bases and V by 0 bases; bases with no gene match: 5. Per germline, CDR1 LGHNA and CDR2 YNFKEQ. The length of the CDR3 is 15 residues.

The genes are TRBV6-4 and TRBJ2-1; TRBD2 matches at 8 bases. The V and J ends lost 4 bases and 2 bases, in that order; junction bases with no gene match: 4. The germline gives CDR1 MRHNA, CDR2 SNTAGT. This CDR3 contains 15 residues. The CDR3 sequence: CASSVVSGAYNEQFF. DNA of the CDR3: TGTGCCAGCAGTGTGGTTAGCGGGGCCTACAATGAGCAGTTCTTC.

This clone was detected once. V gene TRBV5-1 combines with J gene TRBJ2-7; 9 bases line up with TRBD1. Looked up from germline, CDR1 is SGHRS and CDR2 is YFSETQ. The V gene end was trimmed by 6 bases and the J gene end by 6 bases; junction bases not matched to a gene: 16. This CDR3 has 16 amino acids. CDR3 in amino acids: CASNALSGQGIAEQYF. The CDR3 nucleotides are TGCGCCAGCAACGCACTCTCGGGACAGGGAATTGCCGAGCAGTACTTC.

The rearrangement joins TRBV5-1 to TRBJ2-2, with D possibly being TRBD2 (6 bases). This CDR3 comprises 16 residues. Between the trimmed V and J ends, which lost 5 bases and 9 bases, there was a span of 23 bases. Per the germline V gene, CDR1 is SGHRS and CDR2 is YFSETQ. The CDR3 DNA reads as TGCGCCAGCAGTCCCACCGGGACTCACGGGGGTCGGGAGCTGTTTTTT. The encoded protein is CASSPTGTHGGRELFF.

The V gene is TRBV18, the J gene TRBJ2-2, with 9 bases lining up with TRBD1. Germline values: CDR1 KGHSH, CDR2 LQKENI. CDR3 length: 15 residues. V was clipped by 3 bases and J by 5 bases; unmatched bases: 4. CDR3: CASSPTGGETGELFF. The CDR3 region has the DNA TGTGCCAGCTCACCGACAGGGGGAGAGACCGGGGAGCTGTTTTTT.

The rearrangement links TRBV11-3 to TRBJ2-1; a possible D gene is TRBD1 (5 bases). CDR1 SGHNT and CDR2 YENEEA come from the germline V gene. Trimming left V 6 bases short and J 5 bases short, with 11 bases between. The CDR3 runs to 13 residues. The CDR3 sequence: CASSRTRDNEQFF. Written as DNA, the CDR3 is TGTGCCAGCAGTAGGACACGAGACAATGAGCAGTTCTTC.

In its sample, this clone was seen once. The rearrangement links TRBV12-5 to TRBJ2-7; maybe TRBD1 (5 bases). Trimming stripped 3 bases from V and 4 bases from J, with 7 bases between. The germline V gene has CDR1 LGHNT and CDR2 FRNRAP. The CDR3 sequence is 12 residues long. Here the CDR3 reads CASGLQEYEQYF. The CDR3 nucleotides are TGTGCTAGTGGTTTACAGGAATACGAGCAGTACTTC. The complete variable domain, with remaining parts taken from reference TRBV12-5 and TRBJ2-7, reads DARVTQTPRHKVTEMGQEVTMRCQPILGHNTVFWYRQTMMQGLELLAYFRNRAPLDDSGMPKDRFSAEMPDATLATLKIQPSEPRDSAVYFCASGLQEYEQYFGPGTRLTVT.

The chain couples TRBV11-3 to TRBJ2-7; 7 bases match TRBD2. This CDR3 region has 13 residues. With 6 bases clipped from V and 4 bases from J, the junction kept 6 bases outside the gene matches. The V gene's germline CDR1 is SGHNT and CDR2 YENEEA. CDR3 bases: TGTGCCAGCAGTTTTGGGACTACTTACGAGCAGTACTTC. This translates into CASSFGTTYEQYF.

This sequence joins TRBV13 and TRBJ1-1; the match to TRBD1 covers 7 bases. Germline V lookup: CDR1 PRHDT, CDR2 FYEKMQ (reference sequence). The CDR3 runs 14 residues. The trim removed 3 bases at V and 11 bases at J, leaving 12 bases unmatched. The CDR3 sequence is CASSFSRGSGGAFF. The CDR3 DNA reads as TGTGCCAGCAGCTTCTCCAGGGGGTCGGGTGGGGCTTTCTTT.

The chain links TRBV20-1 to TRBJ1-2; D is undetermined. This CDR3 comprises 11 residues. The germline V gene encodes CDR1 DFQATT and CDR2 SNEGSKA (reference sequence). V lost 3 bases and J 2 bases, leaving 4 bases between the germline ends. This CDR3 is CSASLNYGYTF. Here the CDR3 DNA reads TGCAGTGCTAGTTTAAACTATGGCTACACCTTC.

This clone occurred once. The V call is TRBV21-1, the J call TRBJ1-5. TRBV21-1 is given as a pseudogene. CDR3 size: 15 residues. The CDR3 reads CASSKVEGSRQPQHF. CDR3 nucleotide sequence: TGTGCCAGCAGCAAAGTTGAGGGATCAAGGCAGCCCCAGCATTTT.

This chain connects TRBV28 to TRBJ2-7, with 11 bases matching TRBD2. V lost 5 bases and J lost 3; bases outside the gene matches: 3. CDR3 length: 14 residues. CDR1 and CDR2 (germline): MDHEN, SYDVKM. The CDR3 region is CASSTSGSVYEQYF. In DNA, the CDR3 is TGTGCCAGCAGTACTAGCGGGAGTGTCTACGAGCAGTACTTC. The whole variable domain, remainder taken from reference TRBV28 and TRBJ2-7, is DVKVTQSSRYLVKRTGEKVFLECVQDMDHENMFWYRQDPGLGLRLIYFSYDVKMKEKGDIPEGYSVSREKKERFSLILESASTNQTSMYLCASSTSGSVYEQYFGPGTRLTVT.